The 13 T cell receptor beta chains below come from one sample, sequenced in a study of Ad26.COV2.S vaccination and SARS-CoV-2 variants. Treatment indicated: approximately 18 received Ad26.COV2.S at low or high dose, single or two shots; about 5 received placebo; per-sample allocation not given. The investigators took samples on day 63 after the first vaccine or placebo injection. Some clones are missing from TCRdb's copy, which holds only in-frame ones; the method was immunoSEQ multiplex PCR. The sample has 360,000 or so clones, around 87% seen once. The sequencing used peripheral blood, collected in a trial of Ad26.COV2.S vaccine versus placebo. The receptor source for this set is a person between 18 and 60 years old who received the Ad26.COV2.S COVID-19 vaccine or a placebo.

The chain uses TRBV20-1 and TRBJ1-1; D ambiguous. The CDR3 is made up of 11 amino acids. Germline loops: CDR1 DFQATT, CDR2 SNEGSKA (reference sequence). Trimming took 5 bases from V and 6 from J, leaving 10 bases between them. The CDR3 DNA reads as TGCAGTGCTCATGGACGGTCTGAAGCTTTCTTT. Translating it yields CSAHGRSEAFF.

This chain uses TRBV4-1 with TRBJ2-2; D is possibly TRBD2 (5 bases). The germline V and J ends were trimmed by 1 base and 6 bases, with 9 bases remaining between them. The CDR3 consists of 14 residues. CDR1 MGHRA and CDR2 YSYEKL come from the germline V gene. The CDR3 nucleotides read TGCGCCAGCAGCCAAGGTCTGGGAGCCGGGGAGCTGTTTTTT. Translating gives CASSQGLGAGELFF.

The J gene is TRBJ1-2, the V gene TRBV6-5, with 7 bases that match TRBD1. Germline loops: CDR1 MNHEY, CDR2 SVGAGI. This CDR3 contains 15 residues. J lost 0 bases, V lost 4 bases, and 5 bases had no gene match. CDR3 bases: TGTGCCAGCAGTTTCGCCGGGACAGCTAACTATGGCTACACCTTC. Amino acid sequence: CASSFAGTANYGYTF.

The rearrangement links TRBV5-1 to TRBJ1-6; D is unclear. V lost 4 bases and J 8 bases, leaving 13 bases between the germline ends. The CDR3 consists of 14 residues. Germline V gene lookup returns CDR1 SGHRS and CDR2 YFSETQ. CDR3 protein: CASSRYPGDSPLHF. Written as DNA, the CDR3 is TGCGCCAGCAGCCGCTACCCTGGGGATTCACCCCTCCACTTT.

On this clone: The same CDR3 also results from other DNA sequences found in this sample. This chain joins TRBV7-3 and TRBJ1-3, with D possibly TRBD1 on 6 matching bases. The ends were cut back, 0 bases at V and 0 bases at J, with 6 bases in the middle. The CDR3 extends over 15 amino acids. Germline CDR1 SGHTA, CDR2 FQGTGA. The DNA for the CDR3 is TGTGCCAGCAGCTTAACAGGGGGCTCTGGAAACACCATATATTTT. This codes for CASSLTGGSGNTIYF.

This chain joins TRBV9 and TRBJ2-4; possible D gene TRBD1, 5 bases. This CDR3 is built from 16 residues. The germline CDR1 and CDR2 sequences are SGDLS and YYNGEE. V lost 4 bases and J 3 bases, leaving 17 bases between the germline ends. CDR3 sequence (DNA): TGTGCCAGCAGCCTAGGGGTGGGCGCGAGCAAAAACATTCAGTACTTC. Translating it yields CASSLGVGASKNIQYF.

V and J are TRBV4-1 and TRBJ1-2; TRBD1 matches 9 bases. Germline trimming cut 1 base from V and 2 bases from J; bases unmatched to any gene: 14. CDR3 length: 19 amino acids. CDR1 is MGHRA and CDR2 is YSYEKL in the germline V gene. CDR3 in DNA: TGCGCCAGCAGCCAAGGCCCCGACGAGGGGACAGGGAGAAACTATGGCTACACCTTC. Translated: CASSQGPDEGTGRNYGYTF.

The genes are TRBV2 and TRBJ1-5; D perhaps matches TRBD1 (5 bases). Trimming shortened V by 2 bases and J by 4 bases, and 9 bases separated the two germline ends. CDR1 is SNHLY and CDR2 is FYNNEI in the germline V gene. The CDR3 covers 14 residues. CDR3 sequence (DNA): TGTGCCAGCAGTGAACAGGGAGAAAATCAGCCCCAGCATTTT. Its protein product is CASSEQGENQPQHF. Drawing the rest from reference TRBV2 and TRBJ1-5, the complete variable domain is EPEVTQTPSHQVTQMGQEVILRCVPISNHLYFYWYRQILGQKVEFLVSFYNNEISEKSEIFDDQFSVERPDGSNFTLKIRSTKLEDSAMYFCASSEQGENQPQHFGDGTRLSIL.

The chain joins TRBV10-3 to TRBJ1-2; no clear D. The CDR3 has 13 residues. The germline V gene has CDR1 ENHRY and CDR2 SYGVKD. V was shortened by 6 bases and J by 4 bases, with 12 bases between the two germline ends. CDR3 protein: CAISTSGSYGYTF. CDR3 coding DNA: TGTGCCATCAGCACCTCTGGAAGCTATGGCTACACCTTC.

The CDR3 region has the DNA TGTGCCTGGACAGGATCCTACAATGAGCAGTTCTTC. The encoded protein is CAWTGSYNEQFF. The V and J genes are TRBV30 and TRBJ2-1; D gene unclear. CDR3 length: 12 residues. Trimming took off 4 bases at V and 1 base at J, with 5 bases between the two ends. Germline CDR1 is GTSNPN and CDR2 is SVGIG (reference sequence).

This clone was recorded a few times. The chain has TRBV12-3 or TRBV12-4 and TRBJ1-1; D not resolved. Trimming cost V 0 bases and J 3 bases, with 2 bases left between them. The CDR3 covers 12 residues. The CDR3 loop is CASSLAYTEAFF. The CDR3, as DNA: TGTGCCAGCAGTTTAGCCTACACTGAAGCTTTCTTT.

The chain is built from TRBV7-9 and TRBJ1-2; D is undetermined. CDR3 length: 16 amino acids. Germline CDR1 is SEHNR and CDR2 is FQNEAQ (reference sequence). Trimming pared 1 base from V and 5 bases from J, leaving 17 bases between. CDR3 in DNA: TGTGCCAGCAGCTTAGTGGAGACACTTAACGAGTATGGCTACACCTTC. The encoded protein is CASSLVETLNEYGYTF.

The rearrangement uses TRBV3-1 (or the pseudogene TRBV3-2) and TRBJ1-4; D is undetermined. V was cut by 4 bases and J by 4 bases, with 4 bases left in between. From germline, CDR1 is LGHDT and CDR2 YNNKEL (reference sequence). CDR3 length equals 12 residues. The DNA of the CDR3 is TGTGCCAGCAGCCTTAGTAATGAAAAACTGTTTTTT. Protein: CASSLSNEKLFF.